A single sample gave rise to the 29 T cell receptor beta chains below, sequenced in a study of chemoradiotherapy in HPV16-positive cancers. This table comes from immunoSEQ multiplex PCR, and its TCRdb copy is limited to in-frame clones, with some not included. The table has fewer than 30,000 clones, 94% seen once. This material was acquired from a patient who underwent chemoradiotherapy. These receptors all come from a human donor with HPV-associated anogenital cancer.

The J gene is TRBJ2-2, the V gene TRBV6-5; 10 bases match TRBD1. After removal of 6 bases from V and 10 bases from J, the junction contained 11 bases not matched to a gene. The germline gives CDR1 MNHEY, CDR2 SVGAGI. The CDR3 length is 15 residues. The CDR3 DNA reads TGTGCCAGCAGCCGACCGGGACAGGGGATTGAGGAGCTGTTTTTT. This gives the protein CASSRPGQGIEELFF.

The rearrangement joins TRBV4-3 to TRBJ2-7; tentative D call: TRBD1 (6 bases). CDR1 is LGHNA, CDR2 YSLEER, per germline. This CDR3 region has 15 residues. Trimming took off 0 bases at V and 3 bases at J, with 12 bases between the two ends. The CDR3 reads CASSQERQVNYEQYF. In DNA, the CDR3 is TGCGCCAGCAGCCAAGAAAGACAGGTCAACTACGAGCAGTACTTC.

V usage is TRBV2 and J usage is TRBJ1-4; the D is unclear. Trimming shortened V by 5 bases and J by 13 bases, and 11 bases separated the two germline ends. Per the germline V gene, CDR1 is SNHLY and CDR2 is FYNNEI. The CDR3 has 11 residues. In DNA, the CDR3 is TGTGCCAGCAGTACTCGGGAACGACTGTTTTTT. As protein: CASSTRERLFF.

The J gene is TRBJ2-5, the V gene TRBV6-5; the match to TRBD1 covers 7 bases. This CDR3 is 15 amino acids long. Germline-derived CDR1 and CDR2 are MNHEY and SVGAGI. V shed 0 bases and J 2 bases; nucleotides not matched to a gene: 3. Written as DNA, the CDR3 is TGTGCCAGCAGTTACTCGGGACAGAAACAAGAGACCCAGTACTTC. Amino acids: CASSYSGQKQETQYF.

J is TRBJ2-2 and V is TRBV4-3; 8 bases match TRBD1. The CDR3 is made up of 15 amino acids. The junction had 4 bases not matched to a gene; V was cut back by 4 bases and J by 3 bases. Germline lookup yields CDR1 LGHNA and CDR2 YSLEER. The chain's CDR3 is CASSLGQGDTGELFF. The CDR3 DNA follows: TGCGCCAGCAGCCTAGGACAGGGAGACACCGGGGAGCTGTTTTTT.

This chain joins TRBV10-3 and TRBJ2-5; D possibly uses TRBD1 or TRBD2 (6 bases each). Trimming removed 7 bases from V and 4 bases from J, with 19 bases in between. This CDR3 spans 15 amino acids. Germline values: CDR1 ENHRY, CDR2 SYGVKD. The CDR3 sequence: CAITPGALVGETQYF. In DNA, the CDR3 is TGTGCCATCACCCCGGGGGCCCTGGTAGGAGAGACCCAGTACTTC.

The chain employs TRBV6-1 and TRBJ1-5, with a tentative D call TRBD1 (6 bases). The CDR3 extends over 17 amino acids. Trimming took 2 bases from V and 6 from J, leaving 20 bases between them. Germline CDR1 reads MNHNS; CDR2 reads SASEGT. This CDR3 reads CASSEMIGAGDGQPQHF. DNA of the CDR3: TGTGCCAGCAGTGAAATGATAGGGGCAGGGGATGGTCAGCCCCAGCATTTT.

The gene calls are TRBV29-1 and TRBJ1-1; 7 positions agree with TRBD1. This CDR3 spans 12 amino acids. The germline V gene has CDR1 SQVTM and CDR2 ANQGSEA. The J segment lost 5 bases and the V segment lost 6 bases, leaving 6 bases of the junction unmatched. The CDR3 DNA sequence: TGCAGCGTGGAAACAGGGGATACTGAAGCTTTCTTT. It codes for CSVETGDTEAFF.

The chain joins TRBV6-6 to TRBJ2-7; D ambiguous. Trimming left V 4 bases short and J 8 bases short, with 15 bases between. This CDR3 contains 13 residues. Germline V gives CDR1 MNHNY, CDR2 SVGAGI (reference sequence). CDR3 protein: CASSSLWTEKQYF. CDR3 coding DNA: TGTGCCAGCAGTTCCCTCTGGACGGAAAAGCAGTACTTC.

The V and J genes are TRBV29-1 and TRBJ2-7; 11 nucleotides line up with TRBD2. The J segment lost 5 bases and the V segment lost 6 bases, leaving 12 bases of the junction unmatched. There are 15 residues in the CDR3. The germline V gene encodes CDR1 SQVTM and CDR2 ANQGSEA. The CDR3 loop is CSVSPTSGNLDEQYF. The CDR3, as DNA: TGCAGCGTCTCCCCGACTAGCGGGAATCTCGACGAGCAGTACTTC.

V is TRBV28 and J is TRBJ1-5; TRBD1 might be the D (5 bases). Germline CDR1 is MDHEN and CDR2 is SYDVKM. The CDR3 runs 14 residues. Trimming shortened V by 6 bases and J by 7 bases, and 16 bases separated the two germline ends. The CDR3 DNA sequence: TGTGCCAGCAGGATGACAGTAGGGAGGCAGCCCCAGCATTTT. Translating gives CASRMTVGRQPQHF.

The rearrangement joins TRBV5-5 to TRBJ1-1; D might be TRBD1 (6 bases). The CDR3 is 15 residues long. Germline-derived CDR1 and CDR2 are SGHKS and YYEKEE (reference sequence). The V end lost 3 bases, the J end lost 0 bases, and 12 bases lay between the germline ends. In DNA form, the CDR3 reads TGTGCCAGCAGCTCGACGGGACATTTGAACACTGAAGCTTTCTTT. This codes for CASSSTGHLNTEAFF. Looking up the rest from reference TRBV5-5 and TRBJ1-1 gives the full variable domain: DAGVTQSPTHLIKTRGQQVTLRCSPISGHKSVSWYQQVLGQGPQFIFQYYEKEERGRGNFPDRFSARQFPNYSSELNVNALLLGDSALYLCASSSTGHLNTEAFFGQGTRLTVV.

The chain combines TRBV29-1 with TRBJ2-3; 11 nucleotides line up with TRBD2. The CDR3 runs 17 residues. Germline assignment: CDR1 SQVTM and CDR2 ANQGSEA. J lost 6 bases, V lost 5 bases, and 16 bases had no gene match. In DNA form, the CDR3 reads TGCAGCGTTCGGCACCTAGGACTAGCGGGTCGGGGGGATACGCAGTATTTT. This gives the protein CSVRHLGLAGRGDTQYF.

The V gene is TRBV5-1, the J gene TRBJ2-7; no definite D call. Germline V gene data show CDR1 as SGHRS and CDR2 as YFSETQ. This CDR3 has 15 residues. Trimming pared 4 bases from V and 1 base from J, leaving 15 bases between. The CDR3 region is CASSGEGLQSYEQYF. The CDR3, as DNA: TGCGCCAGCAGCGGCGAAGGTCTACAATCCTACGAGCAGTACTTC. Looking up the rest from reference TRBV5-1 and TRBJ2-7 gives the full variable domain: KAGVTQTPRYLIKTRGQQVTLSCSPISGHRSVSWYQQTPGQGLQFLFEYFSETQRNKGNFPGRFSGRQFSNSRSEMNVSTLELGDSALYLCASSGEGLQSYEQYFGPGTRLTVT.

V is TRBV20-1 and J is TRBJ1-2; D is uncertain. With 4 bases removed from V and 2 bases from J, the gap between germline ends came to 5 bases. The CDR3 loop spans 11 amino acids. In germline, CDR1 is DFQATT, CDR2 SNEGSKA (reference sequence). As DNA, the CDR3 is TGCAGTGCTACGGTGAACTATGGCTACACCTTC. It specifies CSATVNYGYTF.

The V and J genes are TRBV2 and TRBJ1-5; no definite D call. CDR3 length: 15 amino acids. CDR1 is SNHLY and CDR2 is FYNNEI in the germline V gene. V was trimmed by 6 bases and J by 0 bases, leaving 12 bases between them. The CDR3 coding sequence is TGTGCCAGCAGGGGTAGGAGCTATAGCAATCAGCCCCAGCATTTT. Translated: CASRGRSYSNQPQHF.

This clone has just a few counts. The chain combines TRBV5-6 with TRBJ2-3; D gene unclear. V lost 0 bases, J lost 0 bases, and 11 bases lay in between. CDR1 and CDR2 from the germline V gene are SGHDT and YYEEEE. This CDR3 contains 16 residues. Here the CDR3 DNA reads TGTGCCAGCAGCTTGGAGGCAGGCGGTAGCACAGATACGCAGTATTTT. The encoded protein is CASSLEAGGSTDTQYF.

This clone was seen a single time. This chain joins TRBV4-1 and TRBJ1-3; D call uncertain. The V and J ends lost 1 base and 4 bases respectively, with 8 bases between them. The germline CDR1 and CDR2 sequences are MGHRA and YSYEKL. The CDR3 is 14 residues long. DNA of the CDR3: TGCGCCAGCAGCCAAGGCGAGAGGGGAAACACCATATATTTT. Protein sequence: CASSQGERGNTIYF.

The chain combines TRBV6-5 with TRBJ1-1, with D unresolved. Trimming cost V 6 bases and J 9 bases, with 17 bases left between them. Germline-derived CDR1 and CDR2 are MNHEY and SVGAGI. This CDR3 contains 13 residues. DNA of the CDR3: TGTGCCAGCAGATACCCGGCGGATGGTCAAGCTTTCTTT. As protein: CASRYPADGQAFF.

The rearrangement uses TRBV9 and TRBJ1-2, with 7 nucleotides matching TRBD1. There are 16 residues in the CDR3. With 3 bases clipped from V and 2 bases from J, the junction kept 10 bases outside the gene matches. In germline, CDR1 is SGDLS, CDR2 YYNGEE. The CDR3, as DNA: TGTGCCAGCAGCGCCACGACAGGGATGGGAAACTATGGCTACACCTTC. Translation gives CASSATTGMGNYGYTF.

CDR3 nucleotides: TGCGCCAGCAGCTTTTCTCCGGGACAGGGGTCCAATGAGCAGTTCTTC. Protein product: CASSFSPGQGSNEQFF. V is TRBV5-1 and J is TRBJ2-1; 10 positions agree with TRBD1. V gave up 2 bases and J gave up 6 bases; unmatched junction bases: 8. The CDR3 contains 16 residues. Per the germline V gene, CDR1 is SGHRS and CDR2 is YFSETQ.

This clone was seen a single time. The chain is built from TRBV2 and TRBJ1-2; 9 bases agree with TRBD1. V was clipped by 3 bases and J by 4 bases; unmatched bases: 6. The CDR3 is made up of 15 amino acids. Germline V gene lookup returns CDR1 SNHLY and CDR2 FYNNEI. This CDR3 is CASSEGQGQTYGYTF. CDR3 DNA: TGTGCCAGCAGTGAGGGACAGGGACAGACCTATGGCTACACCTTC. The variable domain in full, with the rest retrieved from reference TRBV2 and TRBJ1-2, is EPEVTQTPSHQVTQMGQEVILRCVPISNHLYFYWYRQILGQKVEFLVSFYNNEISEKSEIFDDQFSVERPDGSNFTLKIRSTKLEDSAMYFCASSEGQGQTYGYTFGSGTRLTVV.

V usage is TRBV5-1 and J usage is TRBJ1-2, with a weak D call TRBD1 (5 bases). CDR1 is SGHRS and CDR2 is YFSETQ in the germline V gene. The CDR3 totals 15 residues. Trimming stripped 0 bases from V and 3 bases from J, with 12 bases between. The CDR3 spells CASSLADSPDYGYTF. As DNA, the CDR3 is TGCGCCAGCAGCTTGGCCGACAGCCCAGACTATGGCTACACCTTC.

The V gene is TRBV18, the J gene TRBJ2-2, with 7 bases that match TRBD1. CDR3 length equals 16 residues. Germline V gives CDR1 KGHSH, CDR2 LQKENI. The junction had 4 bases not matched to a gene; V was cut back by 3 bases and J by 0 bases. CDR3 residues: CASSPPGQSNTGELFF. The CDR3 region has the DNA TGTGCCAGCTCACCCCCGGGACAGTCGAACACCGGGGAGCTGTTTTTT. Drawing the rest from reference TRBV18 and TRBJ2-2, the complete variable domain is NAGVMQNPRHLVRRRGQEARLRCSPMKGHSHVYWYRQLPEEGLKFMVYLQKENIIDESGMPKERFSAEFPKEGPSILRIQQVVRGDSAAYFCASSPPGQSNTGELFFGEGSRLTVL.

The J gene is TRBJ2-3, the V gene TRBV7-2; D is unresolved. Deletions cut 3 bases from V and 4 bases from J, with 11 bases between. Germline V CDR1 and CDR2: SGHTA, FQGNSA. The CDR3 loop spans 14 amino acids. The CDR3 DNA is TGTGCCAGCAGCTTTCGCCTAGGGTCAGATACGCAGTATTTT. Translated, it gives CASSFRLGSDTQYF.

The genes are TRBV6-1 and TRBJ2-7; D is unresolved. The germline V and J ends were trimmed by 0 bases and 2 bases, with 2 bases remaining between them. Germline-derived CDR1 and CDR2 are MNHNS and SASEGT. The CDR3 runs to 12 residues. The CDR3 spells CASSEAAYEQYF. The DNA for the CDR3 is TGTGCCAGCAGTGAAGCCGCCTACGAGCAGTACTTC.

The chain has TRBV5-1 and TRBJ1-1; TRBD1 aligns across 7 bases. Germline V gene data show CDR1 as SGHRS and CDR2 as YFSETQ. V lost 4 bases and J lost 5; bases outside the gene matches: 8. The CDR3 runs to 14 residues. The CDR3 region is CASSPLTGSTEAFF. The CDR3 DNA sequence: TGCGCCAGCAGCCCCCTGACAGGGAGTACTGAAGCTTTCTTT.

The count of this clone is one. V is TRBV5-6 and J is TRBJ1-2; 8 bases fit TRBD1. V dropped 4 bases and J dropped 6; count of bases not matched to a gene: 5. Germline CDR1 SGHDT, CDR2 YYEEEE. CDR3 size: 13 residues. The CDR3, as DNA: TGTGCCAGCAGCACCTCGACAGGGGATGGCTACACCTTC. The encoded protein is CASSTSTGDGYTF. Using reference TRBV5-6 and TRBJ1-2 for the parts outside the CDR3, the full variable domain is DAGVTQSPTHLIKTRGQQVTLRCSPKSGHDTVSWYQQALGQGPQFIFQYYEEEERQRGNFPDRFSGHQFPNYSSELNVNALLLGDSALYLCASSTSTGDGYTFGSGTRLTVV.

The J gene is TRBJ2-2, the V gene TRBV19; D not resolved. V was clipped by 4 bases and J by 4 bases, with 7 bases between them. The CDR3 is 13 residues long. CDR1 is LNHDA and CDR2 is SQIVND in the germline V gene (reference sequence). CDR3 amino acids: CASSNSATGELFF. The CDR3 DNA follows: TGTGCCAGTAGTAATTCAGCCACCGGGGAGCTGTTTTTT.